One sample yielded the 14 T cell receptor beta chains listed below, sequenced in a study of blood T cell repertoires in COVID-19. Data came from immunoSEQ multiplex PCR; TCRdb stores just in-frame clones and leaves some out. The repertoire holds roughly 160,000 clones, with approximately 86% as singletons. Specimen: peripheral blood. These receptors all come from a woman of 80 years or more with COVID-19, enrolled during active disease.

The chain uses TRBV11-2 and TRBJ1-5; TRBD1 might be the D (6 bases). Trimming pared 5 bases from V and 4 bases from J, leaving 12 bases between. Germline assignment: CDR1 SGHAT and CDR2 FQNNGV. This CDR3 contains 14 residues. The chain's CDR3 is CASSLTGINQPQHF. CDR3 bases: TGTGCCAGCAGCCTAACAGGGATAAATCAGCCCCAGCATTTT.

Concerning this clone itself: The same CDR3 arises from other DNA sequences in this sample as well. Written as DNA, the CDR3 is TGTGCCAGCAGCTTAGTAGGGGGGAACACTGAAGCTTTCTTT. Its translation is CASSLVGGNTEAFF. The chain is built from TRBV7-2 and TRBJ1-1; D perhaps matches TRBD1 (6 bases). V was clipped by 1 base and J by 1 base, with 7 bases between them. This CDR3 spans 14 amino acids. Germline V gene sequence: CDR1 SGHTA, CDR2 FQGNSA.

V is TRBV4-2 and J is TRBJ1-6; possible D gene TRBD1, 6 bases. Germline lookup yields CDR1 LGHNA and CDR2 YNFKEQ. The CDR3 sequence is 14 residues long. The V end lost 0 bases, the J end lost 12 bases, and 12 bases lay between the germline ends. In nucleotides, the CDR3 is TGTGCCAGCAGCCAAGATGGGGGCCAGGGACCCCTCCACTTT. Amino acids: CASSQDGGQGPLHF.

CDR3 loop: CASSVGGRGNTEAFF. The CDR3 DNA reads as TGTGCCAGCAGCGTAGGTGGACGGGGGAACACTGAAGCTTTCTTT. The chain couples TRBV9 to TRBJ1-1; the D is unclear. The CDR3 sequence is 15 residues long. V lost 0 bases, J lost 1 base, and 10 bases lay in between. Germline V gene lookup returns CDR1 SGDLS and CDR2 YYNGEE.

The V and J genes are TRBV28 and TRBJ1-1, with TRBD1 identical over 8 bases. V shed 2 bases and J 1 base; nucleotides not matched to a gene: 6. The germline V gene encodes CDR1 MDHEN and CDR2 SYDVKM. This CDR3 region has 16 residues. CDR3 in amino acids: CASSLRQGAGNTEAFF. The CDR3 DNA sequence: TGTGCCAGCAGTTTAAGGCAGGGGGCGGGGAACACTGAAGCTTTCTTT.

This rearrangement joins TRBV3-1 (or the pseudogene TRBV3-2) to TRBJ1-1; no clear D gene. The germline gives CDR1 LGHDT, CDR2 YNNKEL (reference sequence). The CDR3 totals 13 residues. The germline V and J ends were trimmed by 4 bases and 1 base, with 7 bases remaining between them. CDR3 loop: CASSPRSNTEAFF. The CDR3 region has the DNA TGTGCCAGCAGCCCCAGGTCGAACACTGAAGCTTTCTTT.

The chain is built from TRBV19 and TRBJ2-2; 13 nucleotides agree with TRBD2. The CDR3 length is 19 residues. J was trimmed by 4 bases and V by 7 bases; bases with no gene match: 15. Per the germline V gene, CDR1 is LNHDA and CDR2 is SQIVND (reference sequence). CDR3 nucleotides: TGTGCCAGTAATCCCCGGACTAGCGGGAGAGTATTTAGCACCGGGGAGCTGTTTTTT. Encoded protein: CASNPRTSGRVFSTGELFF.

This clone has a single count. V usage is TRBV7-9 and J usage is TRBJ1-1; a weak D match, TRBD1 (6 bases). Trimming took 3 bases from V and 3 from J, leaving 14 bases between them. Germline-derived CDR1 and CDR2 are SEHNR and FQNEAQ (reference sequence). The CDR3 is made up of 15 amino acids. CDR3 in amino acids: CASSFGGWGHTEAFF. The CDR3 bases are TGTGCCAGCAGCTTTGGGGGTTGGGGGCACACTGAAGCTTTCTTT. The variable domain in full, with the rest retrieved from reference TRBV7-9 and TRBJ1-1, is DTGVSQNPRHKITKRGQNVTFRCDPISEHNRLYWYRQTLGQGPEFLTYFQNEAQLEKSRLLSDRFSAERPKGSFSTLEIQRTEQGDSAMYLCASSFGGWGHTEAFFGQGTRLTVV.

The chain is built from TRBV27 and TRBJ1-6, with 10 bases aligning to TRBD1. Germline V CDR1 and CDR2: MNHEY, SMNVEV (reference sequence). This CDR3 spans 14 amino acids. V shed 2 bases, J shed 9 bases, and the junction held 1 base outside the gene matches. The CDR3 region has the DNA TGTGCCAGCAGTTTAAGACAGGGGGCTTCACCCCTCCACTTT. Protein product: CASSLRQGASPLHF.

The chain couples TRBV7-2 to TRBJ2-5; 13 positions match TRBD2. The CDR3 spans 15 residues. With 7 bases clipped from V and 7 bases from J, the junction kept 9 bases outside the gene matches. Germline CDR1 reads SGHTA; CDR2 reads FQGNSA. The CDR3 sequence: CASNTQGLAGRTQYF. The CDR3 nucleotides read TGTGCCAGCAACACCCAGGGACTAGCGGGGAGGACCCAGTACTTC.

This clone showed up just a few times. The V and J genes are TRBV10-3 and TRBJ2-3, with a weak D call TRBD1 (6 bases). The CDR3 contains 10 residues. V was cut by 10 bases and J by 6 bases, with 8 bases left in between. CDR1 is ENHRY and CDR2 is SYGVKD in the germline V gene. CDR3 sequence reads: CATGQDTQYF. CDR3 DNA: TGTGCCACAGGACAGGATACGCAGTATTTT.

The gene calls are TRBV19 and TRBJ1-2; D is uncertain. CDR3 size: 12 residues. In germline, CDR1 is LNHDA, CDR2 SQIVND (reference sequence). Trimming took 5 bases from V and 4 from J, leaving 8 bases between them. CDR3 nucleotides: TGTGCCAGTAGTCAATGGAGCTATGGCTACACCTTC. This sequence encodes CASSQWSYGYTF. Drawing the rest from reference TRBV19 and TRBJ1-2, the complete variable domain is DGGITQSPKYLFRKEGQNVTLSCEQNLNHDAMYWYRQDPGQGLRLIYYSQIVNDFQKGDIAEGYSVSREKKESFPLTVTSAQKNPTAFYLCASSQWSYGYTFGSGTRLTVV.

Of note for this clone: Germline is not matched at one junction end, which may reflect a read error. The chain couples TRBV2 to TRBJ2-5; no definite D call. Germline loops: CDR1 SNHLY, CDR2 FYNNEI. The length of the CDR3 is 11 residues. The CDR3 DNA follows: TGTGCCGGCAGCCCTCAAGAGACCCAGTACTTC. Translation gives CAGSPQETQYF.

The DNA for the CDR3 is TGTGCCAGCAGTGAAGCAGGAACGGGACAGCTTATTTATGGCTACACCTTC. Translating it yields CASSEAGTGQLIYGYTF. J is TRBJ1-2 and V is TRBV6-1, with 7 nucleotides matching TRBD1. With 0 bases clipped from V and 5 bases from J, the junction kept 12 bases outside the gene matches. CDR3 length equals 17 residues. Germline-derived CDR1 and CDR2 are MNHNS and SASEGT.